A single sample is the source of the 4 T cell receptor beta chains below, sequenced in a study of T cell repertoires in cytomegalovirus infection. TCRdb analysed the reads with MiXCR anew, one entry per CDR3 protein. Of 300,000 to 450,000 distinct CDR3 sequences in the sample, about a sixth were seen once. The sequenced sample was PBMCs. The receptors shown here come from a human donor in good health (CMV status not recorded). Some clones in this sample may be carry-over from other donors' samples.

Ten or more counts support this clonotype. This chain connects TRBV7-8 to TRBJ1-1; D not resolved. The CDR3 has 13 amino acids. CDR1 is SGHVS and CDR2 is FQNEAQ in the germline V gene. The V end lost 1 base, the J end lost 7 bases, and 10 bases lay between the germline ends. Written as DNA, the CDR3 is TGTGCCAGCAGCTTAGTACGACACCATGAAGCTTTCTTT. Translating gives CASSLVRHHEAFF.

Here the CDR3 reads CASSIVGADEQFF. As DNA, the CDR3 is TGTGCCAGCAGCATAGTAGGTGCGGATGAGCAGTTCTTC. The V and J genes are TRBV5-4 and TRBJ2-1, with D unresolved. This CDR3 has 13 amino acids. Trimming stripped 4 bases from V and 8 bases from J, with 13 bases between. Germline V gene sequence: CDR1 SGHNT, CDR2 YYREEE (reference sequence).

Comments on this clonotype: This may come from a read error, since a much larger clone is one base off. V is TRBV7-2 and J is TRBJ1-2, with D tentatively TRBD1 (6 bases). The germline gives CDR1 SGHTA, CDR2 FQGNSA. This CDR3 is 14 amino acids long. The CDR3 sequence is CASSVRQELGGHTF. DNA for the CDR3: TGTGCCAGCAGCGTACGACAGGAGTTAGGTGGCCACACCTTC. The variable domain in full, completed from reference TRBV7-2 and TRBJ1-2, reads GAGVSQSPSNKVTEKGKDVELRCDPISGHTALYWYRQSLGQGLEFLIYFQGNSAPDKSGLPSDRFSAERTGGSVSTLTIQRTQQEDSAVYLCASSVRQELGGHTFGSGTRLTVV.

This clonotype was counted a few times. The V and J genes are TRBV20-1 and TRBJ2-5; 8 bases are a match to TRBD1. After removal of 1 base from V and 3 bases from J, the junction contained 13 bases not matched to a gene. There are 17 residues in the CDR3. Germline-derived CDR1 and CDR2 are DFQATT and SNEGSKA (reference sequence). The CDR3 nucleotides read TGCAGTGCTAGAGTGGTACAGGGACAGGCACGGAAAGAGACCCAGTACTTC. Amino acid sequence: CSARVVQGQARKETQYF.